This record concerns one TCR beta chain sequence. For the second PCR, which ran for roughly 6 to 11 cycles, a sample-barcoded 5' primer and a J-beta primer mix were used. Each cDNA molecule was tagged by a template-switch adaptor with 12 random nucleotides. At least 3 million CDR3-containing paired-end reads were obtained per sample. TCRdb used MiXCR to reprocess the 5' RACE reads, holding one entry per CDR3 protein. The profile shows roughly 800,000 distinct CDR3 sequences, around 25% of them singletons. This CDR3 is 12 amino acids long. Trimming removed 8 bases from V and 7 bases from J, with 14 bases in between. This specimen belongs to a study of blood T cells in healthy people across ages. These data were likewise used in another study, on T cells of mothers and their children.

The chain couples TRBV12-3 or TRBV12-4 to TRBJ1-2; a weak D match, TRBD1 (5 bases). The sequence came from a boy between 10 and 17 years old in good health. The specimen sequenced was blood. As DNA, the CDR3 is TGTGCCAGCCGACCTCAGGGTTCTGGCTACACCTTC. Its protein product is CASRPQGSGYTF.